By its share, the clone carrying this T cell receptor beta chain is medium-sized (0.01 to 0.1%). Antigen unknown. The sample's treatment: approximately nine-day PBMC culture with coronavirus spike peptide pools or control peptides (ViraFEST assay). These CD4+ T cells came from an unexposed donor, sampled before the COVID-19 pandemic (2011-2018). ViraFEST sequenced TCRs after peptide-pool expansion of antigen-specific T cells. Cultured CD4+ T-cell DNA underwent Oncomine TCR Beta short-read sequencing. The template was genomic DNA from cultured CD4+ T cells. TCRdb re-called the PCR reads through MiXCR, storing one row per CDR3 protein. Of about 4,500 distinct CDR3 sequences listed, roughly 65% are singletons. This record comes from a study of vaccination and CD4 T cells after COVID-19. Study at large: Spike peptides, overlapping and drawn from SARS-CoV-2, HCoV-NL63, HCoV-OC43 and HCoV-229E, were used to stimulate cells.

Germline V lookup: CDR1 LGHNT, CDR2 FRNRAP. The CDR3 is 17 amino acids. V trimming: 4 bases; J trimming: 5 bases; junction bases outside the gene matches: 15. The sample taken for sequencing was CD4+ T cells from blood, cultured in vitro. The rearrangement joins TRBV12-5 to TRBJ2-5, with 8 bases that match TRBD1. This TCR came from a human donor in good health. This CDR3 is CASGSTPGQDIKETQYF. The CDR3 DNA reads as TGTGCTAGTGGTTCCACGCCGGGACAGGATATTAAGGAGACCCAGTACTTC.